This T cell receptor beta chain was identified during a study of T cell responses to AZD1222 COVID-19 vaccine. Repertoires were generated with immunoSEQ multiplex PCR, while TCRdb's copy carries only in-frame clones and drops some. The sample consists of about 150,000 clones, roughly 89% of them appearing once. As to this clone: As yet, its antigen is unknown.

Whole-study findings and limits: The sample set comprised mostly white British donors with more females, and clonal diversity was possibly underestimated.

Germline V lookup: CDR1 LNHNV, CDR2 YYDKDF (reference sequence). The CDR3 totals 14 residues. Losses at the gene ends were 0 bases for V and 5 bases for J; bases not matched to a gene: 4. This rearrangement joins TRBV15 to TRBJ2-7; 7 bases agree with TRBD2. This receptor was identified in an adult who received the MenACWY meningococcal vaccine as a control. Material: peripheral blood, obtained 28 days after the second dose of the MenACWY control vaccine. The CDR3 is CATSRDRGVHEQYF. The CDR3 coding sequence is TGTGCCACCAGCAGAGATCGGGGGGTCCACGAGCAGTACTTC.